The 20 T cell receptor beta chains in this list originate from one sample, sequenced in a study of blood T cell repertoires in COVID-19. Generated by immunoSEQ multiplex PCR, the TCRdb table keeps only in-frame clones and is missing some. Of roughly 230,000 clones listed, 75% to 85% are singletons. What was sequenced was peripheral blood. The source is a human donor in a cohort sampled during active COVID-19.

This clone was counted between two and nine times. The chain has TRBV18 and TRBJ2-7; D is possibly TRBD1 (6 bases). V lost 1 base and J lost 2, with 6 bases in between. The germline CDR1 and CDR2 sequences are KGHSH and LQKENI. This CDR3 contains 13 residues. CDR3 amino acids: CASSPQGAYEQYF. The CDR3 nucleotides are TGTGCCAGCTCACCACAGGGGGCCTACGAGCAGTACTTC.

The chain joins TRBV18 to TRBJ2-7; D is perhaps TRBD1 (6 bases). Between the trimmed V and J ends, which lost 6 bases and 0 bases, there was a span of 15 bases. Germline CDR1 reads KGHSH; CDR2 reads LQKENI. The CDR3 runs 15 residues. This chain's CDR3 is CASSPYRVNSYEQYF. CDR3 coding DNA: TGTGCCAGCTCGCCGTACAGGGTAAACTCCTACGAGCAGTACTTC. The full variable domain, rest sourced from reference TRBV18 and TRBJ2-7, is NAGVMQNPRHLVRRRGQEARLRCSPMKGHSHVYWYRQLPEEGLKFMVYLQKENIIDESGMPKERFSAEFPKEGPSILRIQQVVRGDSAAYFCASSPYRVNSYEQYFGPGTRLTVT.

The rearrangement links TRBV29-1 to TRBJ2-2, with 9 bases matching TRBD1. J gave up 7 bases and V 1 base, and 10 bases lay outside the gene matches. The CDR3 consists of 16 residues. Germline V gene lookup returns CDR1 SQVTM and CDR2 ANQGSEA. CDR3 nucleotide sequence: TGCAGCGTTGAAGGGAAGGACAGGGGAGGTCACGGGGAGCTGTTTTTT. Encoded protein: CSVEGKDRGGHGELFF.

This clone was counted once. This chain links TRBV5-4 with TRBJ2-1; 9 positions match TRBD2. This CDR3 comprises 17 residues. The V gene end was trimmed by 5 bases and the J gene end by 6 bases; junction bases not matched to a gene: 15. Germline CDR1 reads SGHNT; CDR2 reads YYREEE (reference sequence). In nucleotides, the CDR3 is TGTGCCAGCAGTCTGCGACGCGGGGGGGGGAAAAGCAATGAGCAGTTCTTC. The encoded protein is CASSLRRGGGKSNEQFF.

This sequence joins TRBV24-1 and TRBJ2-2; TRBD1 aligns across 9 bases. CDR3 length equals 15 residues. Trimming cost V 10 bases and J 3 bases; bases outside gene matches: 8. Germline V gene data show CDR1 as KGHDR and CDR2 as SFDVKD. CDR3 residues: CATQTGGLDTGELFF. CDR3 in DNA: TGTGCCACTCAAACAGGGGGCTTGGACACCGGGGAGCTGTTTTTT.

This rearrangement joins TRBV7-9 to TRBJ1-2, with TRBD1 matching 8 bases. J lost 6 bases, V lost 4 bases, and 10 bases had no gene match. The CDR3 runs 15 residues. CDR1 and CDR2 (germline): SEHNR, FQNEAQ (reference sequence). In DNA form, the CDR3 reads TGTGCCAGCAGCTCAGGAACAGGGGGACCTCATGGCTACACCTTC. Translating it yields CASSSGTGGPHGYTF.

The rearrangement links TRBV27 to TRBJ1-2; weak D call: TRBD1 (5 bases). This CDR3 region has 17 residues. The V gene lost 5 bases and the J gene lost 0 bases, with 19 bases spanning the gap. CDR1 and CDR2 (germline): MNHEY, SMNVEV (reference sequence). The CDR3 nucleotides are TGTGCCAGCAGTCTCACGGGGGGTCGAGGACCTAACTATGGCTACACCTTC. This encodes CASSLTGGRGPNYGYTF.

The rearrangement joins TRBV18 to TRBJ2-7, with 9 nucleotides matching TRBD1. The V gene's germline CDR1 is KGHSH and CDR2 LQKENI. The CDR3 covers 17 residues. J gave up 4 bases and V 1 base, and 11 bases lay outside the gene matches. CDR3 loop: CASSPRASGTGRYEQYF. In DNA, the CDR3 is TGTGCCAGCTCACCACGCGCATCCGGGACAGGGAGGTACGAGCAGTACTTC.

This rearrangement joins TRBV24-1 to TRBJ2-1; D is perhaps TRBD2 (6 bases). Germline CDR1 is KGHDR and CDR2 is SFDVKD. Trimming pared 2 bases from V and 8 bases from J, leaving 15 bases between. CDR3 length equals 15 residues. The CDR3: CATSDWGPGAHEQFF. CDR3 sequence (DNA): TGTGCCACCAGTGATTGGGGACCGGGAGCGCATGAGCAGTTCTTC.

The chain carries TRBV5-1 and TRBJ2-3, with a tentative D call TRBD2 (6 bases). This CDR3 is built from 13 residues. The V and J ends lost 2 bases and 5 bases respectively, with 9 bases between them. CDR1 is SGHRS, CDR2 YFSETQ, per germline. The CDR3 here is CASSFSTRDTQYF. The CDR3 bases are TGCGCCAGCAGCTTTTCGACTAGAGATACGCAGTATTTT.

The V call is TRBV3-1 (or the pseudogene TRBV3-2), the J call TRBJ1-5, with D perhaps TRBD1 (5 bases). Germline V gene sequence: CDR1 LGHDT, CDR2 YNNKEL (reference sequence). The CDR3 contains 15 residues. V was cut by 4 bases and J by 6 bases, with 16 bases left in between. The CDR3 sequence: CASSPSPGGGQPQHF. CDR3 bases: TGTGCCAGCAGCCCGAGTCCGGGGGGAGGTCAGCCCCAGCATTTT.

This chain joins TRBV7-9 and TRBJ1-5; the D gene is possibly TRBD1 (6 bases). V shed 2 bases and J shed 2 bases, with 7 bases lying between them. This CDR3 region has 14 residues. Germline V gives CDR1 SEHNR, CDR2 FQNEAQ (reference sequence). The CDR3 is CASSLSGGNQPQHF. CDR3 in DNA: TGTGCCAGCAGCTTATCAGGGGGCAATCAGCCCCAGCATTTT.

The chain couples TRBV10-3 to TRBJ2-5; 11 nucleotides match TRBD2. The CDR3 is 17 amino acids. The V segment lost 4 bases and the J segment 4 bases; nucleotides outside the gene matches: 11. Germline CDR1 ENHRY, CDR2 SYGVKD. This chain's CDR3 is CAISARLAGGRGETQYF. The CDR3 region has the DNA TGTGCCATCAGTGCCCGGCTAGCGGGAGGCCGGGGAGAGACCCAGTACTTC.

CDR3: CASSLIAGGRYNEQFF. CDR3 in DNA: TGTGCCAGCAGCTTAATAGCGGGGGGGCGATACAATGAGCAGTTCTTC. The chain has TRBV7-3 and TRBJ2-1; 11 nucleotides align to TRBD2. CDR1 and CDR2 from the germline V gene are SGHTA and FQGTGA. The CDR3 runs to 16 residues. V trimming: 1 base; J trimming: 4 bases; junction bases outside the gene matches: 3.

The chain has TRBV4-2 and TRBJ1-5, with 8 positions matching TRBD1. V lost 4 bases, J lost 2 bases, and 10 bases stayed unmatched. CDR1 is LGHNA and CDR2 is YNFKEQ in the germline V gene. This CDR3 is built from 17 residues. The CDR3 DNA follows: TGTGCCAGCAGCCCCGCCTCGTCGGGACAGGGCAATCAGCCCCAGCATTTT. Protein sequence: CASSPASSGQGNQPQHF.

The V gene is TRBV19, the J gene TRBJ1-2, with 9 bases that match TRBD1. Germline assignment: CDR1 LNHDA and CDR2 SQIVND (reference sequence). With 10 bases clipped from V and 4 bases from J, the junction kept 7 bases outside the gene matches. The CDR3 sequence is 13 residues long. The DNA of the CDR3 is TGTGCCACGGACAGGGGAGGCTCCTATGGCTACACCTTC. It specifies CATDRGGSYGYTF. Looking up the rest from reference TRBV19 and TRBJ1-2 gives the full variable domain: DGGITQSPKYLFRKEGQNVTLSCEQNLNHDAMYWYRQDPGQGLRLIYYSQIVNDFQKGDIAEGYSVSREKKESFPLTVTSAQKNPTAFYLCATDRGGSYGYTFGSGTRLTVV.

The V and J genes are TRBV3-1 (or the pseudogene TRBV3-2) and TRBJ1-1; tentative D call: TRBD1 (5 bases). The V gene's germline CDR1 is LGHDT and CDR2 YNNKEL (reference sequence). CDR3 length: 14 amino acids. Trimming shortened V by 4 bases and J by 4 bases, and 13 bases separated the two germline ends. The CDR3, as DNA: TGTGCCAGCAGCCCTGGGGCGGGGGGCACTGAAGCTTTCTTT. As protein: CASSPGAGGTEAFF.

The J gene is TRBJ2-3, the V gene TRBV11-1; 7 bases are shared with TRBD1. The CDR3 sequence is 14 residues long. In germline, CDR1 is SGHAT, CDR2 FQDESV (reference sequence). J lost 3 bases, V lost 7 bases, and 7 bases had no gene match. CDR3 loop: CASTRTGSTDTQYF. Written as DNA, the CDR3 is TGTGCCAGCACCCGGACAGGCTCGACAGATACGCAGTATTTT. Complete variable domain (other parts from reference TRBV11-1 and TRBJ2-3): EAEVAQSPRYKITEKSQAVAFWCDPISGHATLYWYRQILGQGPELLVQFQDESVVDDSQLPKDRFSAERLKGVDSTLKIQPAELGDSAMYLCASTRTGSTDTQYFGPGTRLTVL.

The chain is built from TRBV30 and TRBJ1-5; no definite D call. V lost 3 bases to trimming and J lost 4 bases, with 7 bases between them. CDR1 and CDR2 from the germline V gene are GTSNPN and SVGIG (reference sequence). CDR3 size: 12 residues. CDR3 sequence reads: CAWSLFNQPQHF. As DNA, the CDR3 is TGTGCCTGGAGCCTGTTTAATCAGCCCCAGCATTTT.

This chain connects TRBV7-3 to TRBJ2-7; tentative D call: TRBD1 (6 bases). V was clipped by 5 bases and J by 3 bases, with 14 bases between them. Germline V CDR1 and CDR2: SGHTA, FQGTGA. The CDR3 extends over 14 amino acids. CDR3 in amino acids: CASSARQDGYEQYF. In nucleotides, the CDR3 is TGTGCCAGCAGCGCCCGACAGGATGGCTACGAGCAGTACTTC.